These 8 T cell receptor beta chains were all obtained from the same sample, sequenced in a study of shared clonotypes between healthy human individuals. Sequencing used immunoSEQ multiplex PCR; TCRdb keeps in-frame clones, though not all of them. There are some 800,000 clones in the sample; more than 85% occur only once, and approximately 25% lies in the top ten. Naive CD8 cells, CD45RO-negative and positively selected for CCR7, excluded terminally differentiated effector memory CD45RA+ cells. The material sequenced was naive CD8+ T cells sorted from blood. The receptors stem from a man aged 25 to 45 in good health.

The gene calls are TRBV4-1 and TRBJ2-5; D not certain. This CDR3 contains 14 residues. Trimming pared 4 bases from V and 1 base from J, leaving 10 bases between. CDR1 and CDR2 from the germline V gene are MGHRA and YSYEKL. The CDR3 nucleotides read TGCGCCAGCAGCCGCAGTCGGACCCAAGAGACCCAGTACTTC. Its translation is CASSRSRTQETQYF.

V gene TRBV7-9 combines with J gene TRBJ2-1; D gene ambiguous. The CDR3 spans 17 residues. Germline CDR1 is SEHNR and CDR2 is FQNEAQ (reference sequence). V dropped 0 bases and J dropped 3 bases, with 15 bases sitting between them. CDR3 sequence (DNA): TGTGCCAGCAGCTTAGCGCGACAAGGGTTCGGCTACAATGAGCAGTTCTTC. It yields the protein CASSLARQGFGYNEQFF.

This clone has only one observation. The chain combines TRBV7-8 with TRBJ2-3; possibly TRBD2 for D (6 bases). V gave up 0 bases and J gave up 1 base, with 11 bases separating them. The germline CDR1 and CDR2 sequences are SGHVS and FQNEAQ. The CDR3 covers 16 residues. The CDR3 here is CASSLALAGRTDTQYF. The DNA for the CDR3 is TGTGCCAGCAGCTTAGCCCTTGCGGGGCGCACAGATACGCAGTATTTT.

This clone was observed a single time. CDR3 sequence (DNA): TGTGCCGCGACATTGATTCGAGGGTTCGTTGCAGATACGCAGTATTTT. Translating gives CAATLIRGFVADTQYF. This chain connects TRBV10-3 to TRBJ2-3, with a tentative D call TRBD2 (5 bases). Germline loops: CDR1 ENHRY, CDR2 SYGVKD. V lost 11 bases to trimming and J lost 4 bases, with 25 bases between them. This CDR3 has 16 amino acids.

The chain has TRBV7-2 and TRBJ2-1; 9 nucleotides align to TRBD2. This CDR3 has 13 residues. Per the germline V gene, CDR1 is SGHTA and CDR2 is FQGNSA. The V and J ends lost 4 bases and 9 bases, in that order; junction bases with no gene match: 4. The CDR3 loop reads CASSSTSGSEQFF. For the CDR3, the DNA is TGTGCCAGCAGCTCGACTAGCGGTAGTGAGCAGTTCTTC.

The chain links TRBV28 to TRBJ2-1; D gene ambiguous. CDR1 and CDR2 (germline): MDHEN, SYDVKM. This CDR3 is built from 14 residues. V was shortened by 7 bases and J by 5 bases, with 15 bases between the two germline ends. The CDR3 sequence is CASNPLLGDNEQFF. CDR3 in DNA: TGTGCCAGCAACCCCTTATTAGGCGACAATGAGCAGTTCTTC.

As for this clone: Other DNA sequences of this sample code for an identical CDR3. The chain links TRBV7-9 to TRBJ2-1; 11 bases agree with TRBD2. The V segment lost 5 bases and the J segment 4 bases; nucleotides outside the gene matches: 4. CDR1 SEHNR and CDR2 FQNEAQ come from the germline V gene (reference sequence). CDR3 length: 15 residues. The CDR3 region is CASSILAGDYNEQFF. Written as DNA, the CDR3 is TGTGCCAGCAGCATACTAGCGGGAGATTACAATGAGCAGTTCTTC.

This chain joins TRBV4-1 and TRBJ2-2, with 7 bases matching TRBD2. V was pared by 5 bases and J by 4 bases, with 13 bases of the junction left unmatched. Germline CDR1 is MGHRA and CDR2 is YSYEKL. The CDR3 has 17 amino acids. DNA of the CDR3: TGCGCCAGCAGCAACTGGCTCGTCGGGGGGTCCACCGGGGAGCTGTTTTTT. This gives the protein CASSNWLVGGSTGELFF.